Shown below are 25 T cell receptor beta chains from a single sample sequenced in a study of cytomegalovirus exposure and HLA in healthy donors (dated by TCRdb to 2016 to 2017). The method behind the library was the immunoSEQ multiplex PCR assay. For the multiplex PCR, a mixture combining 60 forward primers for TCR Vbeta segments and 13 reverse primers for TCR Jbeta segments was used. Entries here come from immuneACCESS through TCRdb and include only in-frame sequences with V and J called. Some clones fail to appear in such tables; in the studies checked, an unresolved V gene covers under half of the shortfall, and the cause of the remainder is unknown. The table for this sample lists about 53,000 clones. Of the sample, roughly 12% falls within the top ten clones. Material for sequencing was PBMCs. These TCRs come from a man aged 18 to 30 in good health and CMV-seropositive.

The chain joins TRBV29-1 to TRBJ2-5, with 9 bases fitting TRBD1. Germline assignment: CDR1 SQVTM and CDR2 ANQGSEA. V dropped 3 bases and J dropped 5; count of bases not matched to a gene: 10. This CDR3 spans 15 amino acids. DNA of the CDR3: TGCAGCGTTGATGGGACAGGGTCCCCAGGCGAGACCCAGTACTTC. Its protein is CSVDGTGSPGETQYF.

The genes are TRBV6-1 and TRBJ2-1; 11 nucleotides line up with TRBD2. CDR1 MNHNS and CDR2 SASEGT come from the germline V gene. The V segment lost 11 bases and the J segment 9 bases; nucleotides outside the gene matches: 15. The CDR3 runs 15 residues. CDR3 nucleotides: TGTGCCCACCGACCACTAGCGGGAGAATCGGGTGAGCAGTTCTTC. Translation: CAHRPLAGESGEQFF.

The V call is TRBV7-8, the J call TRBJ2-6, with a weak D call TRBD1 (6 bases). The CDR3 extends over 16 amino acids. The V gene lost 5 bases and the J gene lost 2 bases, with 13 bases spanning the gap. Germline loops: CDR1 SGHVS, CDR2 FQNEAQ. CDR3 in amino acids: CASSIDRSAGANVLTF. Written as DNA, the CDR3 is TGTGCCAGCAGCATAGACAGGTCTGCTGGGGCCAACGTCCTGACTTTC.

Here the CDR3 reads CASRGQGVDTQYF. The CDR3 DNA sequence: TGTGCCAGCAGGGGACAGGGGGTCGATACGCAGTATTTT. This rearrangement joins TRBV6-1 to TRBJ2-3; 11 nucleotides match TRBD1. Germline lookup yields CDR1 MNHNS and CDR2 SASEGT. The CDR3 runs 13 residues. Trimming took 6 bases from V and 6 from J; bases not matched to a gene: 2.

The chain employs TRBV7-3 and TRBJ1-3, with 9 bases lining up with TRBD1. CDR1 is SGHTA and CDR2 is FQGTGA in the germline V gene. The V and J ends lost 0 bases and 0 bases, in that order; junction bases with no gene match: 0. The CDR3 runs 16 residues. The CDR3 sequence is CASSLTGQGSGNTIYF. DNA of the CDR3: TGTGCCAGCAGCTTAACGGGACAGGGCTCTGGAAACACCATATATTTT. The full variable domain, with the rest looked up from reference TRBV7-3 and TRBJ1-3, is GAGVSQTPSNKVTEKGKYVELRCDPISGHTALYWYRQSLGQGPEFLIYFQGTGAADDSGLPNDRFFAVRPEGSVSTLKIQRTERGDSAVYLCASSLTGQGSGNTIYFGEGSWLTVV.

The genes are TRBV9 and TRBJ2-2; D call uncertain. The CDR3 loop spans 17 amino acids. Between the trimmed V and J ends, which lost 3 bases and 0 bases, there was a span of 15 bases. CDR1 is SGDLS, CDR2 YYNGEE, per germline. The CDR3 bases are TGTGCCAGCAGCGGCCCTCGTGGCGGCGCGAACACCGGGGAGCTGTTTTTT. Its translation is CASSGPRGGANTGELFF.

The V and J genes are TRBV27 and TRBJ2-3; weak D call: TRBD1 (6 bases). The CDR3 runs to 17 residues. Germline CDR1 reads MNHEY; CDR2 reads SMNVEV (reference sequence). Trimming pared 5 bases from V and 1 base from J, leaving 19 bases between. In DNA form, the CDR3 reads TGTGCCAGCAGTCCGCCCGGTTTCAGGGGCCGCACAGATACGCAGTATTTT. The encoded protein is CASSPPGFRGRTDTQYF.

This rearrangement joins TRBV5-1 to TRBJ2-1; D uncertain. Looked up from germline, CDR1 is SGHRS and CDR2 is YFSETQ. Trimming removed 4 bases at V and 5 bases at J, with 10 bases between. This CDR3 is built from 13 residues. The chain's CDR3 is CASSPLLDNEQFF. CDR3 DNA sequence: TGCGCCAGCAGCCCTCTTCTAGACAATGAGCAGTTCTTC.

CDR3 sequence: CASSLTEGEQGSSGNTIYF. The CDR3 DNA reads as TGTGCCAGCAGCTTAACGGAAGGTGAACAGGGGAGCTCTGGAAACACCATATATTTT. The rearrangement joins TRBV7-3 to TRBJ1-3, with TRBD1 matching over 7 bases. Germline-derived CDR1 and CDR2 are SGHTA and FQGTGA. The CDR3 length is 19 residues. V lost 0 bases and J lost 0; bases outside the gene matches: 11.

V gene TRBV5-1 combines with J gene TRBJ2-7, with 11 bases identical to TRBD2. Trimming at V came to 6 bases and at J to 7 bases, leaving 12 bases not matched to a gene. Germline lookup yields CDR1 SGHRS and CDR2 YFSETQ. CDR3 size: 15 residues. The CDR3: CASTPTSGSVGEQYF. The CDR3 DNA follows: TGCGCCAGCACCCCTACTAGCGGGAGTGTCGGTGAGCAGTACTTC.

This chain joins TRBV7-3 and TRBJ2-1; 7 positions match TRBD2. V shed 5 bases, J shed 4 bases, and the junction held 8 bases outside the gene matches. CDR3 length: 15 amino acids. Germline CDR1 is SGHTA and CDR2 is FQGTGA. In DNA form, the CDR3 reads TGTGCCAGCAGCCCGAACCCGGGACTATACAATGAGCAGTTCTTC. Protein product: CASSPNPGLYNEQFF.

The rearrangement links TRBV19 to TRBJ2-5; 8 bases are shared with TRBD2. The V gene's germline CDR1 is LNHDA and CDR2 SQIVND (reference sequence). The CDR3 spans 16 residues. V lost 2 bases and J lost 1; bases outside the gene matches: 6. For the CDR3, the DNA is TGTGCCAGTAGTATACCTACAACTAGCGGCCAAGAGACCCAGTACTTC. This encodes CASSIPTTSGQETQYF.

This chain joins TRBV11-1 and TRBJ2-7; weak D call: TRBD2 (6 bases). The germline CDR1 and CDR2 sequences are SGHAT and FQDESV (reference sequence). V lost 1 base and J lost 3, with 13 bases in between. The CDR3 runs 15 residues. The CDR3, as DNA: TGTGCCAGCAGCTTAGAGTCCGGGAGAGGCTACGAGCAGTACTTC. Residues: CASSLESGRGYEQYF.

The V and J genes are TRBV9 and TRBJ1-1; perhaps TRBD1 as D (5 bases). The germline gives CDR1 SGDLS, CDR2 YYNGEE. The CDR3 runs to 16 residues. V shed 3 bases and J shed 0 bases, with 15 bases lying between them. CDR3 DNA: TGTGCCAGCAGCGACGATTGGGAGGGGTTGAACACTGAAGCTTTCTTT. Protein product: CASSDDWEGLNTEAFF.

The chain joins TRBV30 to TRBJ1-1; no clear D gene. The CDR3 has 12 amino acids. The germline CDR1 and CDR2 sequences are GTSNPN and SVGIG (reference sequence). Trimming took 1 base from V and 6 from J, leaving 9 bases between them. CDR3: CAWSGGEAEAFF. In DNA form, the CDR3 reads TGTGCCTGGAGTGGCGGTGAGGCTGAAGCTTTCTTT.

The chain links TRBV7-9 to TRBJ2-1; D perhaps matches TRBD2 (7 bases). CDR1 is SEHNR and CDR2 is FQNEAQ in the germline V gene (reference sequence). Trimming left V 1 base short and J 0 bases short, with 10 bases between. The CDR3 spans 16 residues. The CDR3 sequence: CASSLGGGPSYNEQFF. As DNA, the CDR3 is TGTGCCAGCAGCTTAGGCGGGGGCCCCTCCTACAATGAGCAGTTCTTC.

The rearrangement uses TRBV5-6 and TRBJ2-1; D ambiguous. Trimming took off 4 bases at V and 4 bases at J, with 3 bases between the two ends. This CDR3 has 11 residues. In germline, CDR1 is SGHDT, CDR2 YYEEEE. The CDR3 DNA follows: TGTGCCAGCAGCCTGTACAATGAGCAGTTCTTC. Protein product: CASSLYNEQFF.

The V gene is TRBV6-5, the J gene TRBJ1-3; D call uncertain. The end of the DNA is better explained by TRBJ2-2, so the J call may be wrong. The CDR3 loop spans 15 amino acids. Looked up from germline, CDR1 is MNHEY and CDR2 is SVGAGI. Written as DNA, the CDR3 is TGTGCCAGCAGCCGTGCGGCCCTATACACCGGGGAGCTGTTTTTT. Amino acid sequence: CASSRAALYTGELFF.

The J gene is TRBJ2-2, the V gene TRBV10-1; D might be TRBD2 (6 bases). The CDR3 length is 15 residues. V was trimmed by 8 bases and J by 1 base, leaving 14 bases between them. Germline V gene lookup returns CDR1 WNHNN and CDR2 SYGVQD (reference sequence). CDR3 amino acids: CASGTNSGNTGELFF. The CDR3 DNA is TGCGCCAGCGGTACCAATAGCGGGAACACCGGGGAGCTGTTTTTT.

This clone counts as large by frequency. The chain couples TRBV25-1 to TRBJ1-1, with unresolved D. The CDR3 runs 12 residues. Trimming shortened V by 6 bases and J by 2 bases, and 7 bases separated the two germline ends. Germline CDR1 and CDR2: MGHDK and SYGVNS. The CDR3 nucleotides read TGTGCCAGCAGCGAGCCTAACACTGAAGCTTTCTTT. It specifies CASSEPNTEAFF. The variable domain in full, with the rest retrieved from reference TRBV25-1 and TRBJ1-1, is EADIYQTPRYLVIGTGKKITLECSQTMGHDKMYWYQQDPGMELHLIHYSYGVNSTEKGDLSSESTVSRIRTEHFPLTLESARPSHTSQYLCASSEPNTEAFFGQGTRLTVV.

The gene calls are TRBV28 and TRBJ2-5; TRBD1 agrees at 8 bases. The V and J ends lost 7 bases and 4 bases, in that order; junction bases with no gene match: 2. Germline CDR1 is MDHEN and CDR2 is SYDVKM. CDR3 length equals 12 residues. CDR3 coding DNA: TGTGCCAGCACAGACAGGGGAGAGACCCAGTACTTC. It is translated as CASTDRGETQYF.

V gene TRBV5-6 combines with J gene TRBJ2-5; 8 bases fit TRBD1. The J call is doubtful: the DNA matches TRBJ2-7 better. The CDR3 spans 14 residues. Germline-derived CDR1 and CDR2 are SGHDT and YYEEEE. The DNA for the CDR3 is TGTGCCAGCAGCTCTAGACAGGGGATCTACGAGCAGTACTTC. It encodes CASSSRQGIYEQYF.

The CDR3 here is CASSGGGGYTF. The CDR3 nucleotides read TGTGCCAGCAGTGGGGGAGGCGGCTACACCTTC. The chain is built from TRBV6-5 and TRBJ1-2, with a tentative D call TRBD1 (5 bases). The germline CDR1 and CDR2 sequences are MNHEY and SVGAGI. The CDR3 is 11 residues long. V was trimmed by 5 bases and J by 8 bases, leaving 9 bases between them.

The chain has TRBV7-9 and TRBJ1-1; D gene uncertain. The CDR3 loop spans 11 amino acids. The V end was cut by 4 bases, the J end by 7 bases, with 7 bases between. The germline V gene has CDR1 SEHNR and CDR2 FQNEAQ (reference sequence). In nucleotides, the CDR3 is TGTGCCAGCAGCTCTTTCGGTGAAGCTTTCTTT. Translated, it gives CASSSFGEAFF.

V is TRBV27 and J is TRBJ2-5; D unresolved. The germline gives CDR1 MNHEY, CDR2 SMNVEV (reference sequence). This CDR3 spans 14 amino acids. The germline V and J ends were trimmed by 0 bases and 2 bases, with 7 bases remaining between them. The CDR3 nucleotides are TGTGCCAGCAGTTTATCGTGGAGACAAGAGACCCAGTACTTC. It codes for CASSLSWRQETQYF.